What follows are 24 T cell receptor beta chains derived from one specimen sequenced in a study of blood T cell repertoires in COVID-19. Assay used: immunoSEQ multiplex PCR; TCRdb lists only in-frame clones, some missing. The sample yields about 49,000 clones, roughly nine tenths seen once. Sequencing input: peripheral blood. Source of these receptors: a middle-aged man with active COVID-19.

The V and J genes are TRBV7-2 and TRBJ1-5; D remains unclear. Germline V gene lookup returns CDR1 SGHTA and CDR2 FQGNSA. The CDR3 runs 14 residues. V was clipped by 5 bases and J by 7 bases, with 15 bases between them. This CDR3 is CASSRPLEEQPQHF. In nucleotides, the CDR3 is TGTGCCAGCAGCAGACCCCTTGAGGAACAGCCCCAGCATTTT.

The chain is built from TRBV9 and TRBJ1-1; perhaps TRBD1 as D (6 bases). The CDR3 is made up of 18 amino acids. Germline CDR1 and CDR2: SGDLS and YYNGEE. Deletions cut 4 bases from V and 3 bases from J, with 25 bases between. The CDR3 loop reads CASSPRVGGGSMDTEAFF. CDR3 nucleotide sequence: TGTGCCAGCAGCCCTAGGGTGGGCGGGGGCAGTATGGACACTGAAGCTTTCTTT.

V usage is TRBV5-1 and J usage is TRBJ2-3, with D tentatively TRBD1 (5 bases). The CDR3 has 14 amino acids. Germline CDR1 SGHRS, CDR2 YFSETQ. The V gene lost 0 bases and the J gene lost 5 bases, with 10 bases spanning the gap. CDR3 DNA: TGCGCCAGCAGCTTGGGCAGGGTCCGAGATACGCAGTATTTT. The encoded protein is CASSLGRVRDTQYF.

This clone was detected only once. V is TRBV7-2 and J is TRBJ2-1; D perhaps matches TRBD1 (6 bases). Germline V gives CDR1 SGHTA, CDR2 FQGNSA. V was trimmed by 2 bases and J by 6 bases, leaving 17 bases between them. The CDR3 has 16 amino acids. CDR3 residues: CASSLWAGANINEQFF. The CDR3 DNA reads as TGTGCCAGCAGCTTATGGGCAGGGGCGAATATCAATGAGCAGTTCTTC.

The chain uses TRBV5-1 and TRBJ1-5; weak D call: TRBD1 (5 bases). This CDR3 has 15 amino acids. With 1 base removed from V and 5 bases from J, the gap between germline ends came to 13 bases. The germline CDR1 and CDR2 sequences are SGHRS and YFSETQ. CDR3 protein: CASSLSGSRDQPQHF. In DNA form, the CDR3 reads TGCGCCAGCAGCTTGTCAGGGTCTCGGGATCAGCCCCAGCATTTT.

The rearrangement joins TRBV7-9 to TRBJ2-1; 10 bases line up with TRBD2. The CDR3 spans 17 residues. Germline V lookup: CDR1 SEHNR, CDR2 FQNEAQ (reference sequence). Trimming took 0 bases from V and 2 from J; bases not matched to a gene: 4. The CDR3 loop reads CASSLALSGRAYNEQFF. CDR3 coding DNA: TGTGCCAGCAGCTTAGCGCTCAGCGGGAGGGCCTACAATGAGCAGTTCTTC.

This clone occurred once. The gene calls are TRBV5-3 and TRBJ2-3, with 12 bases fitting TRBD2. TRBV5-3 is sorted into the ORF group, with uncertain function. The CDR3 extends over 17 amino acids. With V trimmed by 4 bases and J by 0 bases, 6 bases remained unmatched. The CDR3 DNA reads TGTGCCAGAAGCAGTTGGACTAGCGGGACTAGCACAGATACGCAGTATTTT. It codes for CARSSWTSGTSTDTQYF.

The chain combines TRBV6-6 with TRBJ1-1, with D unclear. Trimming took off 2 bases at V and 3 bases at J, with 10 bases between the two ends. Germline assignment: CDR1 MNHNY and CDR2 SVGAGI (reference sequence). This CDR3 region has 14 residues. The CDR3 DNA sequence: TGTGCCAGCAGTTACGTGTACAGCTACACTGAAGCTTTCTTT. It translates to CASSYVYSYTEAFF.

The rearrangement joins TRBV27 to TRBJ2-2; the match to TRBD1 covers 7 bases. CDR1 is MNHEY and CDR2 is SMNVEV in the germline V gene (reference sequence). The CDR3 covers 13 residues. V was clipped by 10 bases and J by 1 base; unmatched bases: 3. CDR3 loop: CATRQGNTGELFF. In nucleotides, the CDR3 is TGTGCCACGCGACAGGGGAACACCGGGGAGCTGTTTTTT.

The chain has TRBV27 and TRBJ2-6; possible D gene TRBD1, 6 bases. The CDR3 sequence is 16 residues long. CDR1 is MNHEY, CDR2 SMNVEV, per germline (reference sequence). V lost 2 bases and J 4 bases, leaving 12 bases between the germline ends. The CDR3 nucleotides are TGTGCCAGCAGTTTACAGGGGCAGGCCGGGGCCAACGTCCTGACTTTC. This gives the protein CASSLQGQAGANVLTF.

This clone was seen only a few times. This chain joins TRBV15 and TRBJ2-7; the match to TRBD1 covers 11 bases. The J segment lost 2 bases and the V segment lost 5 bases, leaving 5 bases of the junction unmatched. CDR3 length: 15 amino acids. Germline values: CDR1 LNHNV, CDR2 YYDKDF (reference sequence). In DNA form, the CDR3 reads TGTGCCACCAGCGGGGGACAGGGGGGTACCTACGAGCAGTACTTC. This encodes CATSGGQGGTYEQYF.

V and J are TRBV19 and TRBJ2-5; TRBD2 is a possible D gene (7 bases). This CDR3 has 16 amino acids. Trimming left V 4 bases short and J 5 bases short, with 20 bases between. CDR1 is LNHDA and CDR2 is SQIVND in the germline V gene (reference sequence). Here the CDR3 reads CASSRLGSGTRETQYF. CDR3 DNA: TGTGCCAGTAGTAGGTTAGGGAGCGGGACAAGGGAGACCCAGTACTTC.

This clone was detected only once. The genes are TRBV29-1 and TRBJ1-1; D may be TRBD1 (5 bases). The V end lost 7 bases, the J end lost 3 bases, and 12 bases lay between the germline ends. Germline lookup yields CDR1 SQVTM and CDR2 ANQGSEA. This CDR3 has 12 residues. CDR3 DNA: TGCAGCGGGGAGGGGCGTCACACTGAAGCTTTCTTT. This translates into CSGEGRHTEAFF.

The rearrangement links TRBV27 to TRBJ2-7; 10 positions agree with TRBD1. The CDR3 extends over 16 amino acids. Germline V gene data show CDR1 as MNHEY and CDR2 as SMNVEV (reference sequence). V lost 6 bases, J lost 7 bases, and 15 bases stayed unmatched. Here the CDR3 reads CASSEGPGQGNREQYF. The CDR3 DNA follows: TGTGCCAGCAGCGAGGGTCCGGGACAGGGGAATCGGGAGCAGTACTTC.

The rearrangement uses TRBV7-3 and TRBJ1-3; the D is unclear. Looked up from germline, CDR1 is SGHTA and CDR2 is FQGTGA. V was trimmed by 3 bases and J by 9 bases, leaving 15 bases between them. The CDR3 is 14 residues long. For the CDR3, the DNA is TGTGCCAGCAGCTTGGGTGGAGAGACCAGCACCATATATTTT. Translated: CASSLGGETSTIYF.

The chain is built from TRBV28 and TRBJ1-2; 8 bases map to TRBD1. Germline values: CDR1 MDHEN, CDR2 SYDVKM. This CDR3 is built from 17 residues. V dropped 6 bases and J dropped 0; count of bases not matched to a gene: 12. The CDR3 sequence: CASRLQGEGGANYGYTF. CDR3 DNA: TGTGCCAGCAGACTACAGGGGGAAGGGGGAGCTAACTATGGCTACACCTTC.

About this clone itself: The junction departs from germline at one end; a sequencing error may be responsible. CDR3 DNA: TGTGCCAGCAGCCGAGGACAGGGCCCTCTCAGCTTC. Its translation: CASSRGQGPLSF. The chain links TRBV7-3 to TRBJ1-2; TRBD1 aligns across 8 bases. This CDR3 is built from 12 residues. Germline V gene sequence: CDR1 SGHTA, CDR2 FQGTGA.

The rearrangement links TRBV9 to TRBJ2-6; 8 bases map to TRBD1. Germline lookup yields CDR1 SGDLS and CDR2 YYNGEE. V gave up 0 bases and J gave up 3 bases; unmatched junction bases: 11. The CDR3 has 19 amino acids. The CDR3 DNA reads TGTGCCAGCAGCGTAGCAAGGACAGGGAAGTTACGTGGGGCCAACGTCCTGACTTTC. This sequence encodes CASSVARTGKLRGANVLTF.

V usage is TRBV4-1 and J usage is TRBJ2-7; 15 bases line up with TRBD2. J gave up 6 bases and V 2 bases, and 11 bases lay outside the gene matches. This CDR3 contains 18 residues. CDR1 and CDR2 from the germline V gene are MGHRA and YSYEKL. The DNA of the CDR3 is TGCGCCAGCAGCCAACCCGGGACTAGCGGGAGGTTGAGTGGCGAGCAGTACTTC. Its protein is CASSQPGTSGRLSGEQYF.

This chain uses TRBV7-9 with TRBJ2-1; possibly TRBD1 for D (7 bases). The germline CDR1 and CDR2 sequences are SEHNR and FQNEAQ (reference sequence). Trimming took off 0 bases at V and 6 bases at J, with 21 bases between the two ends. The CDR3 contains 18 residues. The CDR3: CASSLAAGQLAFVNEQFF. The DNA for the CDR3 is TGTGCCAGCAGCTTAGCGGCGGGACAGCTAGCGTTCGTCAATGAGCAGTTCTTC.

This chain links TRBV2 with TRBJ2-7, with a tentative D call TRBD2 (6 bases). V dropped 10 bases and J dropped 4 bases, with 17 bases sitting between them. The germline V gene has CDR1 SNHLY and CDR2 FYNNEI. CDR3 length: 13 amino acids. The CDR3 loop reads CATKRATLYEQYF. In DNA form, the CDR3 reads TGTGCCACTAAGCGGGCCACCCTTTACGAGCAGTACTTC. The whole variable domain, filled in from reference TRBV2 and TRBJ2-7, reads EPEVTQTPSHQVTQMGQEVILRCVPISNHLYFYWYRQILGQKVEFLVSFYNNEISEKSEIFDDQFSVERPDGSNFTLKIRSTKLEDSAMYFCATKRATLYEQYFGPGTRLTVT.

The chain employs TRBV7-9 and TRBJ2-7; TRBD2 matches 7 bases. The germline gives CDR1 SEHNR, CDR2 FQNEAQ (reference sequence). The CDR3 contains 15 residues. J gave up 5 bases and V 5 bases, and 12 bases lay outside the gene matches. The CDR3 sequence is CASSRAGGGSDEQYF. For the CDR3, the DNA is TGTGCCAGCAGCCGAGCCGGGGGAGGGAGCGACGAGCAGTACTTC.

The gene calls are TRBV6-5 and TRBJ2-7, with 10 bases identical to TRBD2. Trimming at V came to 8 bases and at J to 3 bases, leaving 1 base not matched to a gene. CDR1 MNHEY and CDR2 SVGAGI come from the germline V gene. This CDR3 spans 12 amino acids. CDR3 protein: CASRTSGYEQYF. CDR3 DNA sequence: TGTGCCAGCCGGACTAGCGGCTACGAGCAGTACTTC.

The CDR3 spells CAASRGGWRSLSYEQYF. The CDR3 nucleotides read TGTGCCGCGAGTAGAGGGGGCTGGAGGAGCCTTTCCTACGAGCAGTACTTC. This chain joins TRBV28 and TRBJ2-7; TRBD1 aligns across 7 bases. The V gene end was trimmed by 11 bases and the J gene end by 1 base; junction bases not matched to a gene: 20. Germline V gives CDR1 MDHEN, CDR2 SYDVKM. The CDR3 runs to 17 residues.